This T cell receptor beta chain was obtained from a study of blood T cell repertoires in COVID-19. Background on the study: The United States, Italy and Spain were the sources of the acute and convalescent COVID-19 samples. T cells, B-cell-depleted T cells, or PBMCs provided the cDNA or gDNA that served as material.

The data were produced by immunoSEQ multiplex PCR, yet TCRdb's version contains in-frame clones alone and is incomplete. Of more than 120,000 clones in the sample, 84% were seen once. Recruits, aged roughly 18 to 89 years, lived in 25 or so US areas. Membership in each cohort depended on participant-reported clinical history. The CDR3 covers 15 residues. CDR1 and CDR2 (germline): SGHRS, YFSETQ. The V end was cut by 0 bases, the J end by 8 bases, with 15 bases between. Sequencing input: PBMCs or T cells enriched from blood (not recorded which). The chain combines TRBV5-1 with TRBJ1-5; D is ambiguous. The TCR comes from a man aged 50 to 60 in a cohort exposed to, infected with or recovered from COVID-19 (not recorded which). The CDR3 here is CASSLGEASREPQHF. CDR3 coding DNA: TGCGCCAGCAGCTTGGGGGAGGCCTCAAGGGAGCCCCAGCATTTT.